Below are 6 T cell receptor beta chains sequenced from a single sample in a study of T cells in tuberculosis. Here immunoSEQ multiplex PCR was the method, and the copy in TCRdb shows in-frame clones only, minus some. The sample includes about 30,000 clones, 92% of them seen just once. The time point: new active TB diagnosis, blood taken before or within 7 days of starting treatment. This sample comprised PBMCs, obtained at tuberculosis diagnosis. These receptors all come from an adult with tuberculosis.

This clone occurred once. The chain combines TRBV7-8 with TRBJ2-1, with TRBD2 matching over 15 bases. The junction had 4 bases not matched to a gene; V was cut back by 5 bases and J by 5 bases. In germline, CDR1 is SGHVS, CDR2 FQNEAQ. The CDR3 sequence is 16 residues long. The CDR3 sequence is CASSTGLAGGNNEQFF. CDR3 DNA: TGTGCCAGCAGCACCGGACTAGCGGGAGGGAACAATGAGCAGTTCTTC.

V gene TRBV30 combines with J gene TRBJ1-2; D is ambiguous. Germline V gene data show CDR1 as GTSNPN and CDR2 as SVGIG (reference sequence). The CDR3 contains 12 residues. The V and J ends lost 5 bases and 8 bases respectively, with 15 bases between them. This CDR3 reads CAWGFEAGGYTF. CDR3 bases: TGTGCCTGGGGGTTCGAGGCGGGAGGCTACACCTTC.

J is TRBJ1-1 and V is TRBV11-2; 9 positions agree with TRBD1. The CDR3 consists of 15 residues. After removal of 5 bases from V and 3 bases from J, the junction contained 7 bases not matched to a gene. Germline V lookup: CDR1 SGHAT, CDR2 FQNNGV. CDR3 region: CASSRLTGGYTEAFF. The CDR3 nucleotides read TGTGCCAGCAGCAGATTGACAGGGGGGTACACTGAAGCTTTCTTT. Using reference TRBV11-2 and TRBJ1-1 for the parts outside the CDR3, the full variable domain is EAGVAQSPRYKIIEKRQSVAFWCNPISGHATLYWYQQILGQGPKLLIQFQNNGVVDDSQLPKDRFSAERLKGVDSTLKIQPAKLEDSAVYLCASSRLTGGYTEAFFGQGTRLTVV.

V gene TRBV28 combines with J gene TRBJ1-5; TRBD1 is a possible D gene (5 bases). Trimming left V 5 bases short and J 1 base short, with 18 bases between. The CDR3 runs to 17 residues. Germline V gene lookup returns CDR1 MDHEN and CDR2 SYDVKM. The CDR3 nucleotides are TGTGCCAGCAGTCCCGGGGGGGGGACGGTCAGCAATCAGCCCCAGCATTTT. Translated, it gives CASSPGGGTVSNQPQHF.

This chain connects TRBV7-8 to TRBJ2-1; no clear D. Trimming took 2 bases from V and 9 from J, leaving 14 bases between them. The germline gives CDR1 SGHVS, CDR2 FQNEAQ. The CDR3 runs to 14 residues. This CDR3 is CASSLMAPAAEQFF. The DNA for the CDR3 is TGTGCCAGCAGCTTAATGGCCCCGGCGGCTGAGCAGTTCTTC. The full variable domain, its missing parts supplied by reference TRBV7-8 and TRBJ2-1, is GAGVSQSPRYKVAKRGQDVALRCDPISGHVSLFWYQQALGQGPEFLTYFQNEAQLDKSGLPSDRFFAERPEGSVSTLKIQRTQQEDSAVYLCASSLMAPAAEQFFGPGTRLTVL.

V is TRBV5-1 and J is TRBJ1-5; D gene unclear. This CDR3 spans 13 amino acids. Germline-derived CDR1 and CDR2 are SGHRS and YFSETQ. Between the trimmed V and J ends, which lost 3 bases and 6 bases, there was a span of 10 bases. This CDR3 reads CASSWEPGQPQHF. The DNA of the CDR3 is TGCGCCAGCAGCTGGGAGCCCGGTCAGCCCCAGCATTTT.